The 5 T cell receptor beta chains given below trace back to one sample, sequenced in a study of blood T cell repertoires in COVID-19. The assay was immunoSEQ multiplex PCR, and TCRdb's table has in-frame clones only and misses some. The sample lists 150,000 to 200,000 clones, roughly 80% occurring once. Sequenced input: peripheral blood. These receptors originate from a man in his 60s with active or convalescent COVID-19.

CDR3 region: CASSQDPSTFNYGYTF. CDR3 coding DNA: TGTGCCAGCAGCCAAGACCCCTCCACATTCAACTATGGCTACACCTTC. The rearrangement uses TRBV3-1 (or the pseudogene TRBV3-2) and TRBJ1-2, with D unresolved. V gave up 0 bases and J gave up 2 bases, with 13 bases separating them. CDR3 length equals 16 residues. Germline CDR1 and CDR2: LGHDT and YNNKEL (reference sequence).

V gene TRBV21-1 combines with J gene TRBJ2-7; the table's D call, TRBD2, has no DNA check behind it. TRBV21-1 is a pseudogene locus. CDR3 length: 14 amino acids. CDR3 nucleotide sequence: TGTGCCAGCAGAGGGGGGGGTCCCCCATACGAGCAGTACTTC. It is translated as CASRGGGPPYEQYF.

The genes are TRBV5-1 and TRBJ2-1; D is possibly TRBD2 (6 bases). In germline, CDR1 is SGHRS, CDR2 YFSETQ. The V and J ends lost 0 bases and 4 bases respectively, with 11 bases between them. This CDR3 has 15 amino acids. This CDR3 reads CASSLAGGIYNEQFF. In DNA form, the CDR3 reads TGCGCCAGCAGCTTGGCAGGAGGGATATACAATGAGCAGTTCTTC.

The V and J genes are TRBV28 and TRBJ1-2; 11 nucleotides align to TRBD1. J gave up 8 bases and V 4 bases, and 0 bases lay outside the gene matches. CDR3 length equals 12 residues. Germline V gene lookup returns CDR1 MDHEN and CDR2 SYDVKM. The CDR3 protein is CASSWDRGGYTF. CDR3 bases: TGTGCCAGCAGTTGGGACAGGGGGGGCTACACCTTC.

CDR3 bases: TGTGCCAGCAGTTACCTAGCGGGAGCAATTGCAGATACGCAGTATTTT. Encoded protein: CASSYLAGAIADTQYF. V gene TRBV6-2 or TRBV6-3 combines with J gene TRBJ2-3; 10 nucleotides align to TRBD2. The CDR3 runs to 16 residues. V dropped 2 bases and J dropped 4; count of bases not matched to a gene: 6. Germline CDR1 reads MNHEY; CDR2 reads SVGEGT.